This T cell receptor beta chain was found in a study of cytomegalovirus exposure and HLA in healthy donors. Study-level results: The Asian-associated ancestry cluster reportedly had fewer N-insertions than the roughly 720-donor mean in a later analysis. Researchers reportedly found TCR beta sequences accurately predicted most subjects' HLA-A and HLA-B alleles.

For this clone: What it binds is not known.

PCR primers comprised 60 Vbeta and 13 Jbeta primers. Clones were read by immunoSEQ multiplex PCR, and TCRdb kept only the in-frame ones, dropping some. The repertoire includes approximately 170,000 clones, around 77% of them detected once, and around 1.6% sits in the top ten. The CDR3 is made up of 14 amino acids. Germline V gives CDR1 LNHNV, CDR2 YYDKDF (reference sequence). Trimming pared 6 bases from V and 0 bases from J, leaving 11 bases between. The sequencing sample was made of PBMCs. The chain joins TRBV15 to TRBJ1-2, with D possibly being TRBD1 (5 bases). The TCR originated in a woman between 18 and 30 years old in good health and CMV-seronegative. DNA of the CDR3: TGTGCCACCAGGGGTACAGGAGCTAACTATGGCTACACCTTC. Translating gives CATRGTGANYGYTF. Full variable domain (rest looked up from reference TRBV15 and TRBJ1-2): DAMVIQNPRYQVTQFGKPVTLSCSQTLNHNVMYWYQQKSSQAPKLLFHYYDKDFNNEADTPDNFQSRRPNTSFCFLDIRSPGLGDTAMYLCATRGTGANYGYTFGSGTRLTVV.